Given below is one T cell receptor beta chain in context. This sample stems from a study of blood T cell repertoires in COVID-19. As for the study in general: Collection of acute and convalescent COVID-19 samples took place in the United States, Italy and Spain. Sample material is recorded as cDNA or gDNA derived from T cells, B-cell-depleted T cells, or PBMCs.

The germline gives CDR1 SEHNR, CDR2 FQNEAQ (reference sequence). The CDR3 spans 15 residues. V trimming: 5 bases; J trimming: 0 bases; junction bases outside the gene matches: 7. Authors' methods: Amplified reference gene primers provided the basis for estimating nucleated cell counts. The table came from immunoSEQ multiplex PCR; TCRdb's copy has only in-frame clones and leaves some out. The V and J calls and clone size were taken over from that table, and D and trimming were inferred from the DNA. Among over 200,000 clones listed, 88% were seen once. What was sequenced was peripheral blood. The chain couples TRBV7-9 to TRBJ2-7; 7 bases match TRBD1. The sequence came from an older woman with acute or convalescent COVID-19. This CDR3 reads CASSTRQGSSYEQYF. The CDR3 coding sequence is TGTGCCAGCAGCACCCGACAGGGAAGCTCCTACGAGCAGTACTTC.